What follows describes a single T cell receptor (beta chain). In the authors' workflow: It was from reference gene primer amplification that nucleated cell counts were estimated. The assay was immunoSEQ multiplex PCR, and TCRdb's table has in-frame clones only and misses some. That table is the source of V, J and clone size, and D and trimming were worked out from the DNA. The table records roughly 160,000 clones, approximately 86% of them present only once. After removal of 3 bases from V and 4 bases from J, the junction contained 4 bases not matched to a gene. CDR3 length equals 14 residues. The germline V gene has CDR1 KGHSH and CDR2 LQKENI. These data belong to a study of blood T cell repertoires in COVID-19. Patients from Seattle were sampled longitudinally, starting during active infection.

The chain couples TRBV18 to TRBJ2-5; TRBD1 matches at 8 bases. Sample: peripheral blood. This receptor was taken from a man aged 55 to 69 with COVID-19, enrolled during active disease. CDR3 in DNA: TGTGCCAGCTCACCGACAGGGGCGGGAGAGACCCAGTACTTC. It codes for CASSPTGAGETQYF. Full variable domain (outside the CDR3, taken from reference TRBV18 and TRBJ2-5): NAGVMQNPRHLVRRRGQEARLRCSPMKGHSHVYWYRQLPEEGLKFMVYLQKENIIDESGMPKERFSAEFPKEGPSILRIQQVVRGDSAAYFCASSPTGAGETQYFGPGTRLLVL.